Listed here are 4 T cell receptor beta chains from one sample, sequenced in a study of cytomegalovirus exposure and HLA in healthy donors. 60 Vbeta and 13 Jbeta primers were used in PCR. Profiling relied on immunoSEQ multiplex PCR, and the TCRdb table lists in-frame clones only, not all of them. The data hold roughly 180,000 clones, with about 80% observed a single time. Sequenced input: PBMCs. Source of these receptors: a man aged 18 to 29 in good health and CMV-seronegative.

The chain uses TRBV18 and TRBJ2-2; D gene unclear. V shed 6 bases and J shed 3 bases, with 14 bases lying between them. This CDR3 has 15 amino acids. Per the germline V gene, CDR1 is KGHSH and CDR2 is LQKENI. The CDR3 reads CASSRGKFDTGELFF. The CDR3 DNA is TGTGCCAGCTCCCGAGGAAAATTCGACACCGGGGAGCTGTTTTTT.

The chain employs TRBV9 and TRBJ1-1; perhaps TRBD1 as D (5 bases). With 3 bases removed from V and 1 base from J, the gap between germline ends came to 7 bases. This CDR3 spans 13 amino acids. The germline V gene has CDR1 SGDLS and CDR2 YYNGEE. CDR3 in amino acids: CASSDGQNTEAFF. The CDR3 region has the DNA TGTGCCAGCAGCGATGGACAGAACACTGAAGCTTTCTTT.

The rearrangement links TRBV5-1 to TRBJ1-2, with no clear D. V lost 5 bases and J 3 bases, leaving 14 bases between the germline ends. Germline CDR1 is SGHRS and CDR2 is YFSETQ. The length of the CDR3 is 14 residues. In nucleotides, the CDR3 is TGCGCCAGCAGGACCCACGACGGGTACTATGGCTACACCTTC. It translates to CASRTHDGYYGYTF.

Concerning this clone itself: In the same sample, other DNA sequences code for this CDR3. The CDR3 loop is CASSLRQGYTEAFF. CDR3 nucleotide sequence: TGTGCCAGCAGTTTGAGACAGGGATACACTGAAGCTTTCTTT. J is TRBJ1-1 and V is TRBV28; 7 nucleotides align to TRBD1. CDR1 is MDHEN and CDR2 is SYDVKM in the germline V gene. J was trimmed by 3 bases and V by 3 bases; bases with no gene match: 4. This CDR3 has 14 amino acids.